The following is a TCR beta chain sequence with its context. Other nucleotide sequences from this sample produce the same CDR3. This sample stems from a study of shared clonotypes between healthy human individuals. Splitting of CD4+ cells produced CD45RA+ naive and CD45RA-negative memory subsets. The assay was immunoSEQ multiplex PCR, and TCRdb's table has in-frame clones only and misses some. The sample holds 2.5 million or so clones, over 85% seen once. The CDR3 covers 15 residues. The V and J ends lost 1 base and 0 bases respectively, with 10 bases between them. The germline CDR1 and CDR2 sequences are LGHNA and YNFKEQ.

This sequence originates from a man aged 18-30 years in good health. This chain joins TRBV4-2 and TRBJ2-7, with TRBD2 as a possible D gene (5 bases). The source material was naive CD4+ T cells sorted from blood. Indicated subset: CD45RA+ positively selected. Written as DNA, the CDR3 is TGTGCCAGCAGCCAAGTCGGGGATAGCTCCTACGAGCAGTACTTC. It specifies CASSQVGDSSYEQYF.